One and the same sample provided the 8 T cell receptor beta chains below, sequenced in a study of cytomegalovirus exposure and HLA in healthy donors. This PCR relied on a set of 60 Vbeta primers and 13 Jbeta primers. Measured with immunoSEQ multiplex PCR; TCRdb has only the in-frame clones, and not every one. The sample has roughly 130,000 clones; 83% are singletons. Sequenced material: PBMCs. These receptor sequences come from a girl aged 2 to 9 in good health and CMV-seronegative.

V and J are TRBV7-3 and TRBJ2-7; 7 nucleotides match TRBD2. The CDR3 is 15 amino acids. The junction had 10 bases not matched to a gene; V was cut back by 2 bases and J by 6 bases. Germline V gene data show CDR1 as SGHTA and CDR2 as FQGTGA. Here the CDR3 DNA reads TGTGCCAGCAGCTTATTCGCGGGGGTCACCGCCGAGCAGTACTTC. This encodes CASSLFAGVTAEQYF.

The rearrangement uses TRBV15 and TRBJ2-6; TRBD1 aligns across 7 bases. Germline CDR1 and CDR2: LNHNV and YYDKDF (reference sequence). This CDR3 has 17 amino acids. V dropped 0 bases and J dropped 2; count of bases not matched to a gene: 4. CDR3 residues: CATSRDHRGTGANVLTF. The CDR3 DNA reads TGTGCCACCAGCAGAGATCACAGGGGCACTGGGGCCAACGTCCTGACTTTC.

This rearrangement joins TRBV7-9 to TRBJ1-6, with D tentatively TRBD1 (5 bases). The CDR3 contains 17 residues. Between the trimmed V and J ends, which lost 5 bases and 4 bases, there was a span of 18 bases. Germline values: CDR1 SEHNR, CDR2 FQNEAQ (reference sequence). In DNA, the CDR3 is TGTGCCAGCAGCCGGGACTCCCAATCCGATTATAATTCACCCCTCCACTTT. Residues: CASSRDSQSDYNSPLHF.

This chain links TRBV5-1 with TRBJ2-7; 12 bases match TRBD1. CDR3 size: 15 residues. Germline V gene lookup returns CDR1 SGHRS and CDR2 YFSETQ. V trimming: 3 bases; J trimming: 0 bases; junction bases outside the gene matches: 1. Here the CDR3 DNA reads TGCGCCAGCAGCTCGGGACAGGGGGCCTCCTACGAGCAGTACTTC. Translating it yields CASSSGQGASYEQYF.

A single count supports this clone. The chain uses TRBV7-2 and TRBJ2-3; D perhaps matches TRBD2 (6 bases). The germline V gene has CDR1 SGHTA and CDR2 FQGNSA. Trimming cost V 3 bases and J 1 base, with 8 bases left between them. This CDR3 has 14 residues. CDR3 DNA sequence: TGTGCCAGCAGCTTGGGACTCCGCACAGATACGCAGTATTTT. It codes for CASSLGLRTDTQYF.

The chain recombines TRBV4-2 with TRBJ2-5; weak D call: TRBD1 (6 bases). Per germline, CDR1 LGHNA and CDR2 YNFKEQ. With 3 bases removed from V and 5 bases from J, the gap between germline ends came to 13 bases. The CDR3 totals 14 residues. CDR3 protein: CASSHNTGMETQYF. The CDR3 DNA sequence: TGTGCCAGCAGCCATAATACAGGGATGGAGACCCAGTACTTC.

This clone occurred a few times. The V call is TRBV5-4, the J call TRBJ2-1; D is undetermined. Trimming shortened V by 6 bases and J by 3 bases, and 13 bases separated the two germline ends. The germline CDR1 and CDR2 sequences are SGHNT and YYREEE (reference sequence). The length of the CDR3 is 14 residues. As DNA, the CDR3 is TGTGCCAGCACCTCAGGTGACCGCTACAATGAGCAGTTCTTC. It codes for CASTSGDRYNEQFF.

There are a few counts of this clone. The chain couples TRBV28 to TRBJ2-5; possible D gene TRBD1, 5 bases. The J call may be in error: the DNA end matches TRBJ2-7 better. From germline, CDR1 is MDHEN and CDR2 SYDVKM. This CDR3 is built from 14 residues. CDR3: CASSLPAARGEQYF. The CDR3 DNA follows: TGTGCCAGCTCCTTACCAGCCGCAAGGGGCGAGCAGTACTTC.